These 16 T cell receptor beta chains originate from one sample sequenced in a study of Ad26.COV2.S vaccination and SARS-CoV-2 variants. Clones were sequenced by immunoSEQ multiplex PCR, and TCRdb holds only the in-frame ones, with some missing. In the table there are approximately 400,000 clones, about 85% of which are singletons. As for treatment: about 20 received Ad26.COV2.S at low or high dose, single or two shots; about 5 received placebo; per-sample allocation not given. The samples date from day 63 after the first vaccine or placebo injection. Source: peripheral blood, taken in a trial of Ad26.COV2.S vaccine versus placebo. The receptors stem from a person between 18 and 65 years old who received the Ad26.COV2.S COVID-19 vaccine or a placebo.

This clone has a handful of counts. The chain employs TRBV12-5 and TRBJ1-5; D is uncertain. Germline loops: CDR1 LGHNT, CDR2 FRNRAP. Trimming left V 3 bases short and J 4 bases short, with 7 bases between. The CDR3 is 13 residues long. CDR3 bases: TGTGCTAGTGGTTTTAGGGAGAATCAGCCCCAGCATTTT. Protein: CASGFRENQPQHF.

V gene TRBV18 combines with J gene TRBJ1-4; TRBD1 agrees at 9 bases. The trim removed 2 bases at V and 4 bases at J, leaving 5 bases unmatched. This CDR3 comprises 16 residues. The germline CDR1 and CDR2 sequences are KGHSH and LQKENI. The CDR3 DNA follows: TGTGCCAGCTCACCAACGGGACAGGGTAATAATGAAAAACTGTTTTTT. This gives the protein CASSPTGQGNNEKLFF.

The CDR3, as DNA: TGTGCCAGCAGCGATTACTACAATGAGCAGTTCTTC. Translated, it gives CASSDYYNEQFF. This rearrangement joins TRBV5-4 to TRBJ2-1, with D unclear. The V end lost 4 bases, the J end lost 3 bases, and 5 bases lay between the germline ends. The CDR3 consists of 12 residues. Germline V gene sequence: CDR1 SGHNT, CDR2 YYREEE (reference sequence). Full variable domain (outside the CDR3, taken from reference TRBV5-4 and TRBJ2-1): ETGVTQSPTHLIKTRGQQVTLRCSSQSGHNTVSWYQQALGQGPQFIFQYYREEENGRGNFPPRFSGLQFPNYSSELNVNALELDDSALYLCASSDYYNEQFFGPGTRLTVL.

The CDR3 DNA follows: TGTGCCAGCAGTGCTCAGGGGGTGGGAAATCAGCCCCAGCATTTT. Protein: CASSAQGVGNQPQHF. The V and J genes are TRBV28 and TRBJ1-5; 7 positions agree with TRBD1. V trimming: 5 bases; J trimming: 4 bases; junction bases outside the gene matches: 8. Germline V gene lookup returns CDR1 MDHEN and CDR2 SYDVKM. The CDR3 loop spans 15 amino acids.

As regards this clone: Other DNA sequences from this sample encode an identical CDR3 as well. The chain employs TRBV19 and TRBJ2-2, with TRBD1 identical over 9 bases. J lost 3 bases, V lost 6 bases, and 2 bases had no gene match. In germline, CDR1 is LNHDA, CDR2 SQIVND (reference sequence). This CDR3 comprises 14 residues. The CDR3 is CASRRDRDTGELFF. As DNA, the CDR3 is TGTGCCAGTAGAAGGGACAGGGACACCGGGGAGCTGTTTTTT.

The V call is TRBV5-6, the J call TRBJ2-1; 7 nucleotides align to TRBD2. With 0 bases clipped from V and 2 bases from J, the junction kept 2 bases outside the gene matches. This CDR3 is 15 amino acids long. The germline V gene encodes CDR1 SGHDT and CDR2 YYEEEE. The CDR3 nucleotides are TGTGCCAGCAGCTTGGCAGCGGGAACCTACAATGAGCAGTTCTTC. Translation gives CASSLAAGTYNEQFF.

This clone came up once. The rearrangement links TRBV21-1 to TRBJ2-5; the D call of TRBD2 is as the table states it, not checked on the DNA. TRBV21-1 is a pseudogene. The CDR3 extends over 18 amino acids. The CDR3 DNA sequence: TGTGCCAGCAGCAACTCTCTCCACTCCCGGGGGGGCGGGGAGACCCAGTACTTC. Its protein product is CASSNSLHSRGGGETQYF.

This sequence joins TRBV6-2 or TRBV6-3 and TRBJ2-7; 10 nucleotides match TRBD1. CDR1 is MNHEY, CDR2 SVGEGT, per germline. V trimming: 2 bases; J trimming: 2 bases; junction bases outside the gene matches: 6. CDR3 size: 16 residues. CDR3: CASSYGGQGDPYEQYF. CDR3 DNA sequence: TGTGCCAGCAGTTACGGTGGACAGGGGGACCCCTACGAGCAGTACTTC.

The chain carries TRBV11-2 and TRBJ2-1, with D unresolved. CDR3 length: 14 residues. Looked up from germline, CDR1 is SGHAT and CDR2 is FQNNGV. Trimming removed 5 bases at V and 9 bases at J, with 17 bases between. The CDR3 DNA sequence: TGTGCCAGCAGCCAACGCCTTTTAGTTGGTGAGCAGTTCTTC. Protein: CASSQRLLVGEQFF. Drawing the rest from reference TRBV11-2 and TRBJ2-1, the complete variable domain is EAGVAQSPRYKIIEKRQSVAFWCNPISGHATLYWYQQILGQGPKLLIQFQNNGVVDDSQLPKDRFSAERLKGVDSTLKIQPAKLEDSAVYLCASSQRLLVGEQFFGPGTRLTVL.

A single count supports this clone. The V and J genes are TRBV6-5 and TRBJ1-5; tentative D call: TRBD1 (5 bases). Germline-derived CDR1 and CDR2 are MNHEY and SVGAGI. V was shortened by 2 bases and J by 2 bases, with 10 bases between the two germline ends. This CDR3 region has 15 residues. The CDR3 DNA follows: TGTGCCAGCAGTTACAATCGGGGGGGCAATCAGCCCCAGCATTTT. It translates to CASSYNRGGNQPQHF.

The chain couples TRBV28 to TRBJ1-6; D not certain. Trimming pared 4 bases from V and 6 bases from J, leaving 7 bases between. In germline, CDR1 is MDHEN, CDR2 SYDVKM. There are 13 residues in the CDR3. DNA for the CDR3: TGTGCCAGCAGTTCTATTGGTAATTCACCCCTCCACTTT. This codes for CASSSIGNSPLHF. The entire variable domain, with the rest obtained from reference TRBV28 and TRBJ1-6, is as follows: DVKVTQSSRYLVKRTGEKVFLECVQDMDHENMFWYRQDPGLGLRLIYFSYDVKMKEKGDIPEGYSVSREKKERFSLILESASTNQTSMYLCASSSIGNSPLHFGNGTRLTVT.

The chain is built from TRBV6-2 or TRBV6-3 and TRBJ1-4; D is ambiguous. V was clipped by 5 bases and J by 5 bases, with 6 bases between them. Germline assignment: CDR1 MNHEY and CDR2 SVGEGT. The CDR3 runs to 12 residues. The CDR3 spells CASSDPNEKLFF. CDR3 DNA sequence: TGTGCCAGCAGTGATCCGAATGAAAAACTGTTTTTT.

The chain combines TRBV2 with TRBJ2-7; D unclear. Germline-derived CDR1 and CDR2 are SNHLY and FYNNEI. The CDR3 consists of 15 residues. V was shortened by 1 base and J by 11 bases, with 21 bases between the two germline ends. The CDR3 sequence is CASSEVTAVARGEYF. In nucleotides, the CDR3 is TGTGCCAGCAGTGAAGTTACGGCGGTGGCCCGAGGTGAGTACTTC.

The chain carries TRBV7-9 and TRBJ2-3; 7 bases line up with TRBD1. Germline lookup yields CDR1 SEHNR and CDR2 FQNEAQ (reference sequence). The CDR3 is made up of 14 amino acids. V shed 1 base and J 5 bases; nucleotides not matched to a gene: 3. The CDR3 protein is CASSLEGAGDTQYF. Here the CDR3 DNA reads TGTGCCAGCAGCTTAGAGGGGGCTGGAGATACGCAGTATTTT.

The V and J genes are TRBV7-2 and TRBJ2-7, with D perhaps matching TRBD1 (6 bases). The germline CDR1 and CDR2 sequences are SGHTA and FQGNSA. V was shortened by 5 bases and J by 6 bases, with 23 bases between the two germline ends. This CDR3 has 16 amino acids. The CDR3 DNA is TGTGCCAGCAGCCCCGATATAAACAGGGTTTTCGTCGAGCAGTACTTC. Encoded protein: CASSPDINRVFVEQYF.

J is TRBJ2-7 and V is TRBV7-9, with 10 positions matching TRBD2. The CDR3 length is 14 residues. Trimming at V came to 4 bases and at J to 2 bases, leaving 2 bases not matched to a gene. Germline V gene data show CDR1 as SEHNR and CDR2 as FQNEAQ (reference sequence). CDR3 residues: CASSYTSGTYEQYF. In DNA, the CDR3 is TGTGCCAGCAGCTACACTAGCGGGACCTACGAGCAGTACTTC.